What follows are 22 T cell receptor beta chains derived from one specimen sequenced in a study of early T cells in non-severe SARS-CoV-2 infection. Each CDR3 protein gets one entry after TCRdb re-called the 5' RACE reads with MiXCR. The data show 30,000 to 35,000 distinct CDR3 sequences, around 7% seen once. Sequencing was carried out using whole blood. Every receptor here comes from an adult who was a healthcare worker with PCR-confirmed SARS-CoV-2 infection or an uninfected control (not recorded which).

In its sample, this clonotype was seen many times. The chain joins TRBV11-2 to TRBJ1-2; no definite D call. There are 14 residues in the CDR3. V lost 6 bases, J lost 0 bases, and 11 bases lay in between. Germline CDR1 and CDR2: SGHAT and FQNNGV. DNA of the CDR3: TGTGCCAGCAGTTCAGGATCGACTAACTATGGCTACACCTTC. It specifies CASSSGSTNYGYTF.

This clonotype was detected many times. The genes are TRBV2 and TRBJ2-1, with TRBD2 matching over 7 bases. This CDR3 has 13 amino acids. From germline, CDR1 is SNHLY and CDR2 FYNNEI. Unmatched junction bases numbered 8, after V lost 7 bases and J lost 8 bases. The CDR3 DNA is TGTGCCAGCATGGGGCGGGAGAGCGATGAGCAGTTCTTC. Translating gives CASMGRESDEQFF.

As for this clonotype: A much larger clone differs by one base, so this may be a read error. The V and J genes are TRBV11-2 and TRBJ2-7, with D possibly being TRBD2 (5 bases). This CDR3 spans 15 amino acids. V was cut by 6 bases and J by 3 bases, with 18 bases left in between. Germline lookup yields CDR1 SGHAT and CDR2 FQNNGV. The CDR3 coding sequence is TGTGCCAGCAGGTATGGGCTGGACTTCCACTACGAGCAGTACTTC. Translating gives CASRYGLDFHYEQYF.

This clonotype was recorded at least ten times. V is TRBV28 and J is TRBJ2-6, with 7 bases matching TRBD1. This CDR3 contains 16 residues. Germline CDR1 is MDHEN and CDR2 is SYDVKM. Trimming at V came to 6 bases and at J to 4 bases, leaving 9 bases not matched to a gene. For the CDR3, the DNA is TGTGCCAGCAGCCGTCCCGGGACAGTCGGGGCCAACGTCCTGACTTTC. It yields the protein CASSRPGTVGANVLTF. The variable domain in full, completed from reference TRBV28 and TRBJ2-6, reads DVKVTQSSRYLVKRTGEKVFLECVQDMDHENMFWYRQDPGLGLRLIYFSYDVKMKEKGDIPEGYSVSREKKERFSLILESASTNQTSMYLCASSRPGTVGANVLTFGAGSRLTVL.

This clonotype was counted at least ten times. The V and J genes are TRBV20-1 and TRBJ2-1; D might be TRBD2 (6 bases). From germline, CDR1 is DFQATT and CDR2 SNEGSKA (reference sequence). The CDR3 runs 12 residues. DNA for the CDR3: TGCAGCGCGGGAACTCTTGAGGATGAGCAGTTCTTC. This sequence encodes CSAGTLEDEQFF.

This chain links TRBV28 with TRBJ2-7; 8 bases fit TRBD1. V lost 5 bases, J lost 3 bases, and 12 bases stayed unmatched. CDR1 is MDHEN, CDR2 SYDVKM, per germline. The CDR3 sequence is 16 residues long. The CDR3 nucleotides read TGTGCCAGCAGTCGCGAAGATCCGGGACAGGTCTACGAGCAGTACTTC. The encoded protein is CASSREDPGQVYEQYF.

This clonotype has more than one count but fewer than ten. This chain connects TRBV29-1 to TRBJ2-1; perhaps TRBD2 as D (6 bases). Trimming removed 3 bases at V and 6 bases at J, with 9 bases between. The CDR3 has 12 amino acids. CDR1 is SQVTM and CDR2 is ANQGSEA in the germline V gene. The CDR3 is CSVEAGSNEQFF. In DNA form, the CDR3 reads TGCAGCGTTGAGGCCGGGAGCAATGAGCAGTTCTTC.

This clonotype was detected a few times. The chain uses TRBV11-2 and TRBJ2-1; 7 nucleotides line up with TRBD2. This CDR3 region has 12 residues. Unmatched junction bases numbered 4, after V lost 5 bases and J lost 9 bases. Germline V gene lookup returns CDR1 SGHAT and CDR2 FQNNGV. The CDR3: CASSPSGLEQFF. In nucleotides, the CDR3 is TGTGCCAGCAGCCCTAGCGGCCTTGAGCAGTTCTTC.

This clonotype was found many times. The chain links TRBV4-2 to TRBJ2-4, with 8 bases aligning to TRBD2. The trim removed 4 bases at V and 5 bases at J, leaving 10 bases unmatched. CDR1 is LGHNA and CDR2 is YNFKEQ in the germline V gene. This CDR3 is 16 amino acids long. The CDR3 protein is CASSPSGLAGQNIQYF. DNA for the CDR3: TGTGCCAGCAGCCCAAGTGGATTAGCGGGGCAAAACATTCAGTACTTC.

This clonotype was seen repeatedly, ten times or more. The rearrangement uses TRBV7-6 and TRBJ1-6; D is unclear. The CDR3 totals 12 residues. Trimming shortened V by 2 bases and J by 10 bases, and 6 bases separated the two germline ends. Germline CDR1 is SGHVS and CDR2 is FNYEAQ. CDR3 DNA sequence: TGTGCCAGCAGCTTACCGCGGTCACCCCTCCACTTT. Amino acids: CASSLPRSPLHF.

This clonotype was found many times. The V and J genes are TRBV29-1 and TRBJ2-5; a weak D match, TRBD2 (6 bases). V was clipped by 4 bases and J by 4 bases, with 13 bases between them. This CDR3 comprises 13 residues. Germline-derived CDR1 and CDR2 are SQVTM and ANQGSEA. The CDR3 DNA sequence: TGCAGCGTTGTAACGGGAGTTAGAGAGACCCAGTACTTC. This encodes CSVVTGVRETQYF.

This clonotype has more than one count but fewer than ten. The gene calls are TRBV7-8 and TRBJ2-3, with D tentatively TRBD1 or TRBD2 (6 bases each). Trimming left V 5 bases short and J 6 bases short, with 21 bases between. The CDR3 covers 16 residues. Germline V gene sequence: CDR1 SGHVS, CDR2 FQNEAQ. The CDR3 sequence: CASSRGGTSNEDTQYF. The CDR3, as DNA: TGTGCCAGCAGCCGAGGGGGGACTTCAAACGAGGATACGCAGTATTTT.

At least ten counts were recorded for this clonotype. The J gene is TRBJ1-4, the V gene TRBV4-2; D is possibly TRBD1 (6 bases). Trimming took off 3 bases at V and 1 base at J, with 9 bases between the two ends. CDR1 and CDR2 (germline): LGHNA, YNFKEQ. This CDR3 has 15 residues. Here the CDR3 DNA reads TGTGCCAGCAGCCAGCCACAGGGAACTAATGAAAAACTGTTTTTT. Encoded protein: CASSQPQGTNEKLFF.

The V gene is TRBV10-3, the J gene TRBJ2-7; tentatively, D is TRBD1 (6 bases). Trimming stripped 6 bases from V and 0 bases from J, with 9 bases between. The CDR3 spans 13 residues. Germline lookup yields CDR1 ENHRY and CDR2 SYGVKD. CDR3: CAISNRVSYEQYF. CDR3 sequence (DNA): TGTGCCATCAGCAACAGGGTCTCCTACGAGCAGTACTTC.

This clonotype was seen repeatedly, ten times or more. The chain recombines TRBV20-1 with TRBJ2-7; tentative D call: TRBD2 (6 bases). The V gene lost 2 bases and the J gene lost 0 bases, with 17 bases spanning the gap. This CDR3 is 16 amino acids long. Germline CDR1 DFQATT, CDR2 SNEGSKA (reference sequence). The CDR3 protein is CSARSDASASSYEQYF. The CDR3 DNA reads TGCAGTGCTAGATCCGACGCTAGCGCAAGCTCCTACGAGCAGTACTTC.

This clonotype was seen many times. This chain links TRBV5-8 with TRBJ1-4; D uncertain. This CDR3 region has 18 residues. CDR1 is SGHTS, CDR2 YDEGEE, per germline. The ends were cut back, 4 bases at V and 0 bases at J, with 19 bases in the middle. CDR3 region: CASSRSSAGRATNEKLFF. The CDR3 DNA is TGTGCCAGCAGCAGAAGCTCAGCTGGGAGGGCAACTAATGAAAAACTGTTTTTT.

In this sample, this clonotype turned up many times. The chain couples TRBV20-1 to TRBJ2-3, with 7 nucleotides matching TRBD1. The length of the CDR3 is 14 residues. V shed 6 bases and J 6 bases; nucleotides not matched to a gene: 12. CDR1 and CDR2 from the germline V gene are DFQATT and SNEGSKA (reference sequence). As DNA, the CDR3 is TGCAGTGCCCCCACAGGGGCGGCTATGGATACGCAGTATTTT. This sequence encodes CSAPTGAAMDTQYF.

The table lists this clonotype with many counts. The V and J genes are TRBV5-4 and TRBJ2-2; tentative D call: TRBD2 (5 bases). Per germline, CDR1 SGHNT and CDR2 YYREEE (reference sequence). The V end lost 0 bases, the J end lost 6 bases, and 15 bases lay between the germline ends. This CDR3 comprises 16 residues. CDR3 protein: CASSLGGLPRSGELFF. The CDR3 DNA sequence: TGTGCCAGCAGCTTGGGCGGACTCCCTAGATCCGGGGAGCTGTTTTTT.

The table lists this clonotype with many counts. The chain joins TRBV11-2 to TRBJ2-5; TRBD2 matches at 13 bases. The CDR3 spans 17 residues. The J segment lost 7 bases and the V segment lost 2 bases, leaving 10 bases of the junction unmatched. From germline, CDR1 is SGHAT and CDR2 FQNNGV. The CDR3 spells CASSLLGLAGVVGTQYF. The CDR3 coding sequence is TGTGCCAGCAGCTTACTCGGACTAGCGGGGGTCGTGGGGACCCAGTACTTC.

This clonotype has ten or more counts. This chain connects TRBV29-1 to TRBJ2-1; D call uncertain. The length of the CDR3 is 13 residues. Per the germline V gene, CDR1 is SQVTM and CDR2 is ANQGSEA. V was clipped by 4 bases and J by 5 bases, with 12 bases between them. The CDR3: CSVAKDGNNEQFF. The CDR3 nucleotides read TGCAGCGTTGCGAAAGACGGTAACAATGAGCAGTTCTTC.

Ten or more counts support this clonotype. The chain carries TRBV13 and TRBJ1-3; D not certain. Germline V gene sequence: CDR1 PRHDT, CDR2 FYEKMQ (reference sequence). This CDR3 comprises 14 residues. V lost 5 bases to trimming and J lost 2 bases, with 10 bases between them. CDR3 protein: CASSLPTTGNTIYF. The CDR3, as DNA: TGTGCCAGCAGCCTACCTACTACTGGAAACACCATATATTTT.

This clonotype was detected many times. This rearrangement joins TRBV5-1 to TRBJ2-1, with D perhaps given as TRBD1 or TRBD2 (5 bases each). Germline values: CDR1 SGHRS, CDR2 YFSETQ. This CDR3 is 12 amino acids long. V was cut by 5 bases and J by 9 bases, with 12 bases left in between. The CDR3 region has the DNA TGCGCCAGCAGGTCCGGGACCTCTGAGCAGTTCTTC. Translation gives CASRSGTSEQFF.